This entry lists 30 T cell receptor beta chains sequenced from one sample in a study of PD-L1 blockade in urothelial cancer. Only in-frame clones appear in the TCRdb table, and some are missing; sequencing was by immunoSEQ multiplex PCR. The table includes 70,000 or so clones, approximately 88% detected once. This specimen consisted of PBMCs, obtained around atezolizumab (anti-PD-L1) treatment. These receptors were taken from a man aged 55 to 69 with urothelial cancer.

The V and J genes are TRBV7-2 and TRBJ2-7; 10 bases line up with TRBD2. V lost 6 bases, J lost 6 bases, and 8 bases stayed unmatched. Germline assignment: CDR1 SGHTA and CDR2 FQGNSA. The CDR3 is 14 residues long. The CDR3, as DNA: TGTGCCAGCAGACGCGGGACTAGCGAGGGCGAGCAGTACTTC. This translates into CASRRGTSEGEQYF.

The rearrangement links TRBV4-1 to TRBJ1-4; TRBD1 agrees at 9 bases. The V segment lost 4 bases and the J segment 7 bases; nucleotides outside the gene matches: 4. CDR1 and CDR2 from the germline V gene are MGHRA and YSYEKL. The CDR3 loop spans 14 amino acids. The CDR3 nucleotides read TGCGCCAGCAGCCCCGACAGGGGGGTTGAAAAACTGTTTTTT. Translating gives CASSPDRGVEKLFF.

The chain links TRBV19 to TRBJ1-4; 7 bases line up with TRBD1. Germline V lookup: CDR1 LNHDA, CDR2 SQIVND (reference sequence). With V trimmed by 6 bases and J by 7 bases, 8 bases remained unmatched. This CDR3 contains 14 residues. The CDR3 here is CASSAGTVGEKLFF. Here the CDR3 DNA reads TGTGCCAGTAGCGCCGGGACAGTCGGTGAAAAACTGTTTTTT.

The chain carries TRBV27 and TRBJ1-1; maybe TRBD1 (5 bases). Germline V gives CDR1 MNHEY, CDR2 SMNVEV (reference sequence). The CDR3 totals 18 residues. Trimming cost V 5 bases and J 1 base, with 23 bases left between them. The DNA of the CDR3 is TGTGCCAGCAGTGTCGCTCTATCGACAGCAACTCCGAACACTGAAGCTTTCTTT. Translated: CASSVALSTATPNTEAFF.

The chain employs TRBV5-1 and TRBJ2-5; 9 positions match TRBD2. The CDR3 has 16 residues. V shed 1 base and J 4 bases; nucleotides not matched to a gene: 8. Germline V gene sequence: CDR1 SGHRS, CDR2 YFSETQ. CDR3 DNA sequence: TGCGCCAGCAGCTTGCGGAGCGGGGGGCTGGGAGAGACCCAGTACTTC. As protein: CASSLRSGGLGETQYF.

The chain links TRBV4-3 to TRBJ2-3; 13 bases line up with TRBD2. Trimming removed 4 bases from V and 8 bases from J; junction bases left unmatched: 9. Per the germline V gene, CDR1 is LGHNA and CDR2 is YSLEER. The CDR3 runs 16 residues. The CDR3 reads CASSPTLAGGLVTQYF. In DNA form, the CDR3 reads TGCGCCAGCAGCCCGACACTAGCGGGAGGGCTAGTTACGCAGTATTTT.

The chain couples TRBV25-1 to TRBJ2-2, with 8 nucleotides matching TRBD1. Germline trimming cut 8 bases from V and 6 bases from J; bases unmatched to any gene: 11. The CDR3 extends over 15 amino acids. The germline V gene has CDR1 MGHDK and CDR2 SYGVNS. Here the CDR3 DNA reads TGTGCCAGCCAGGGGGCTGTGGGGTCTCCCGGGGAGCTGTTTTTT. Amino acid sequence: CASQGAVGSPGELFF.

Of note for this clone: Mismatch with germline at one junction end may stem from a read error. V is TRBV28 and J is TRBJ2-7, with D possibly TRBD1 on 6 matching bases. The CDR3 is 11 residues long. In germline, CDR1 is MDHEN, CDR2 SYDVKM. The CDR3 DNA follows: TGTGCCAGCAGTTTGGGGGCGAAGCTGGACTTC. Translation gives CASSLGAKLDF.

V and J are TRBV5-4 and TRBJ1-6; TRBD1 is a possible D gene (6 bases). V was shortened by 2 bases and J by 3 bases, with 15 bases between the two germline ends. Germline lookup yields CDR1 SGHNT and CDR2 YYREEE (reference sequence). The CDR3 spans 17 residues. The CDR3 loop reads CASSFRPGDGYNSPLHF. The CDR3 DNA reads as TGTGCCAGCAGCTTCCGTCCAGGGGATGGCTATAATTCACCCCTCCACTTT.

The genes are TRBV5-1 and TRBJ1-4, with a tentative D call TRBD1 (6 bases). The CDR3 covers 20 residues. V gave up 3 bases and J gave up 0 bases, with 24 bases separating them. The germline gives CDR1 SGHRS, CDR2 YFSETQ. CDR3 coding DNA: TGCGCCAGCAGCTCCTCCCCCAGCGGCAGGGGTATCGCAACTAATGAAAAACTGTTTTTT. It specifies CASSSSPSGRGIATNEKLFF. Looking up the rest from reference TRBV5-1 and TRBJ1-4 gives the full variable domain: KAGVTQTPRYLIKTRGQQVTLSCSPISGHRSVSWYQQTPGQGLQFLFEYFSETQRNKGNFPGRFSGRQFSNSRSEMNVSTLELGDSALYLCASSSSPSGRGIATNEKLFFGSGTQLSVL.

The V and J genes are TRBV18 and TRBJ2-3, with 8 bases identical to TRBD1. CDR3 length equals 16 residues. Germline V lookup: CDR1 KGHSH, CDR2 LQKENI. The junction had 9 bases not matched to a gene; V was cut back by 5 bases and J by 2 bases. This CDR3 is CASSTSGTGITDTQYF. CDR3 nucleotide sequence: TGTGCCAGCTCAACTTCCGGGACAGGAATCACAGATACGCAGTATTTT. The entire variable domain, with the rest obtained from reference TRBV18 and TRBJ2-3, is as follows: NAGVMQNPRHLVRRRGQEARLRCSPMKGHSHVYWYRQLPEEGLKFMVYLQKENIIDESGMPKERFSAEFPKEGPSILRIQQVVRGDSAAYFCASSTSGTGITDTQYFGPGTRLTVL.

With regard to this clone: The sample holds other DNA sequences that translate to the same CDR3. This chain links TRBV5-1 with TRBJ1-2; D gene unclear. V lost 0 bases and J 2 bases, leaving 11 bases between the germline ends. The CDR3 has 15 amino acids. Per the germline V gene, CDR1 is SGHRS and CDR2 is YFSETQ. The CDR3 loop is CASSLDGTANYGYTF. The CDR3 coding sequence is TGCGCCAGCAGCTTGGATGGCACCGCAAACTATGGCTACACCTTC.

This clone was counted between two and nine times. V gene TRBV7-2 combines with J gene TRBJ1-1; 8 nucleotides align to TRBD1. CDR1 is SGHTA, CDR2 FQGNSA, per germline. This CDR3 has 16 amino acids. The V segment lost 3 bases and the J segment 2 bases; nucleotides outside the gene matches: 8. The DNA of the CDR3 is TGTGCCAGCAGCTTGGGGCTAGGACAGGGTAACACTGAAGCTTTCTTT. This gives the protein CASSLGLGQGNTEAFF.

The chain uses TRBV7-9 and TRBJ2-1; 12 bases align to TRBD2. This CDR3 has 15 amino acids. The V segment lost 5 bases and the J segment 7 bases; nucleotides outside the gene matches: 6. Germline assignment: CDR1 SEHNR and CDR2 FQNEAQ (reference sequence). The CDR3 loop reads CASSAGTSGSNEQFF. CDR3 nucleotides: TGTGCCAGCAGCGCGGGGACTAGCGGGTCGAATGAGCAGTTCTTC.

The chain is built from TRBV5-6 and TRBJ1-4; the D gene is possibly TRBD1 (5 bases). Germline-derived CDR1 and CDR2 are SGHDT and YYEEEE. The CDR3 spans 14 residues. With 0 bases removed from V and 16 bases from J, the gap between germline ends came to 19 bases. Here the CDR3 DNA reads TGTGCCAGCAGCTTGGGGGGCTTGGGAGGAGACGCGTTTTTT. This sequence encodes CASSLGGLGGDAFF.

This clone was seen a handful of times. The gene calls are TRBV18 and TRBJ1-2; tentative D call: TRBD1 (6 bases). Germline V lookup: CDR1 KGHSH, CDR2 LQKENI. V gave up 6 bases and J gave up 4 bases, with 9 bases separating them. CDR3 length: 12 residues. CDR3 coding DNA: TGTGCCAGCTCGACAGGTATCTATGGCTACACCTTC. It encodes CASSTGIYGYTF.

The chain is built from TRBV11-2 and TRBJ1-4, with D perhaps TRBD1 (5 bases). V was clipped by 4 bases and J by 8 bases, with 11 bases between them. CDR3 length: 13 residues. Germline CDR1 and CDR2: SGHAT and FQNNGV. The CDR3 DNA reads TGTGCCAGCAGCTCCTGGGGGGGAGAAAAACTGTTTTTT. Translated: CASSSWGGEKLFF.

This chain uses TRBV7-6 with TRBJ2-7; TRBD2 might be the D (6 bases). V was shortened by 5 bases and J by 4 bases, with 15 bases between the two germline ends. Germline V gene lookup returns CDR1 SGHVS and CDR2 FNYEAQ. This CDR3 spans 14 amino acids. DNA of the CDR3: TGTGCCAGCAGCCCGGGTCGGGGGAAGTACGAGCAGTACTTC. This encodes CASSPGRGKYEQYF.

In this sample, this clone turned up once. The gene calls are TRBV4-3 and TRBJ1-3, with TRBD1 matching 12 bases. Per the germline V gene, CDR1 is LGHNA and CDR2 is YSLEER. The CDR3 consists of 21 residues. V lost 0 bases, J lost 0 bases, and 12 bases stayed unmatched. CDR3 DNA: TGCGCCAGCAGCCAAGAAGACCCGGGACAGGGGGCCTCGAGCTCTGGAAACACCATATATTTT. It specifies CASSQEDPGQGASSSGNTIYF.

V and J are TRBV7-2 and TRBJ2-2; D remains unclear. Germline V gene sequence: CDR1 SGHTA, CDR2 FQGNSA. V gave up 5 bases and J gave up 0 bases, with 4 bases separating them. There are 13 residues in the CDR3. This CDR3 is CASSLSNTGELFF. The CDR3 DNA is TGTGCCAGCAGCCTTTCGAACACCGGGGAGCTGTTTTTT.

A single count supports this clone. The chain links TRBV19 to TRBJ1-2; weak D call: TRBD1 (5 bases). The CDR3 is 14 amino acids. CDR1 LNHDA and CDR2 SQIVND come from the germline V gene (reference sequence). Trimming stripped 7 bases from V and 0 bases from J, with 12 bases between. The DNA for the CDR3 is TGTGCCAGTATGTCAGGGAACGCTAACTATGGCTACACCTTC. Residues: CASMSGNANYGYTF.

V usage is TRBV2 and J usage is TRBJ1-4; a weak D match, TRBD1 (5 bases). The germline gives CDR1 SNHLY, CDR2 FYNNEI. CDR3 length: 13 amino acids. Trimming took 3 bases from V and 4 from J, leaving 6 bases between them. The CDR3 DNA reads as TGTGCCAGCAGTGAGCAGGGTAATGAAAAACTGTTTTTT. Translation: CASSEQGNEKLFF.

The chain recombines TRBV7-2 with TRBJ1-2; TRBD1 might be the D (5 bases). CDR3 length: 13 amino acids. Germline CDR1 is SGHTA and CDR2 is FQGNSA. Trimming pared 3 bases from V and 8 bases from J, leaving 13 bases between. The CDR3 spells CASSLGLSGGYTF. The CDR3 region has the DNA TGTGCCAGCAGCTTGGGGCTCTCCGGCGGCTACACCTTC.

The chain uses TRBV30 and TRBJ1-6, with D possibly TRBD1 on 5 matching bases. V lost 7 bases, J lost 0 bases, and 13 bases lay in between. The CDR3 length is 15 residues. CDR1 is GTSNPN and CDR2 is SVGIG in the germline V gene (reference sequence). The CDR3 spells CAYRTQSSYNSPLHF. The CDR3 DNA reads TGTGCCTATCGGACACAGAGCTCCTATAATTCACCCCTCCACTTT.

J is TRBJ1-2 and V is TRBV5-1, with TRBD1 identical over 10 bases. The CDR3 sequence is 15 residues long. Unmatched junction bases numbered 9, after V lost 2 bases and J lost 8 bases. The V gene's germline CDR1 is SGHRS and CDR2 YFSETQ. In DNA, the CDR3 is TGCGCCAGCAGCTTCCCCGAGACAGGGGGCGAGGGCTACACCTTC. Amino acid sequence: CASSFPETGGEGYTF.

The chain employs TRBV7-2 and TRBJ1-3; D is ambiguous. The CDR3 consists of 17 residues. The V end lost 1 base, the J end lost 0 bases, and 13 bases lay between the germline ends. CDR1 is SGHTA, CDR2 FQGNSA, per germline. The CDR3 nucleotides are TGTGCCAGCAGCTTAGTTTTGGCTGACTCCTCTGGAAACACCATATATTTT. This encodes CASSLVLADSSGNTIYF.

The J gene is TRBJ2-7, the V gene TRBV7-9; a weak D match, TRBD1 (6 bases). The V and J ends lost 1 base and 2 bases respectively, with 12 bases between them. The CDR3 extends over 15 amino acids. Germline V gene data show CDR1 as SEHNR and CDR2 as FQNEAQ (reference sequence). Here the CDR3 reads CASSLGTVNAYEQYF. The CDR3 region has the DNA TGTGCCAGCAGCTTAGGGACAGTTAACGCCTACGAGCAGTACTTC.

The genes are TRBV6-5 and TRBJ2-1, with D perhaps matching TRBD1 (6 bases). Germline loops: CDR1 MNHEY, CDR2 SVGAGI. CDR3 length: 15 amino acids. Trimming removed 1 base at V and 8 bases at J, with 15 bases between. The CDR3 DNA is TGTGCCAGCAGTTACTGGCAGGGGCGTGGCGATGAGCAGTTCTTC. This encodes CASSYWQGRGDEQFF.

This chain joins TRBV11-2 and TRBJ2-1, with a tentative D call TRBD2 (5 bases). V was cut by 6 bases and J by 0 bases, with 9 bases left in between. Germline V gives CDR1 SGHAT, CDR2 FQNNGV. The CDR3 extends over 14 amino acids. The chain's CDR3 is CASRFTSSYNEQFF. For the CDR3, the DNA is TGTGCCAGCAGATTTACTAGCTCCTACAATGAGCAGTTCTTC.

DNA for the CDR3: TGTGCCAGCAGTTGGGACAGGATGGACGAGCAGTACTTC. As protein: CASSWDRMDEQYF. V usage is TRBV6-5 and J usage is TRBJ2-7; 8 nucleotides align to TRBD1. Germline lookup yields CDR1 MNHEY and CDR2 SVGAGI. V lost 4 bases and J lost 5; bases outside the gene matches: 4. The CDR3 sequence is 13 residues long.